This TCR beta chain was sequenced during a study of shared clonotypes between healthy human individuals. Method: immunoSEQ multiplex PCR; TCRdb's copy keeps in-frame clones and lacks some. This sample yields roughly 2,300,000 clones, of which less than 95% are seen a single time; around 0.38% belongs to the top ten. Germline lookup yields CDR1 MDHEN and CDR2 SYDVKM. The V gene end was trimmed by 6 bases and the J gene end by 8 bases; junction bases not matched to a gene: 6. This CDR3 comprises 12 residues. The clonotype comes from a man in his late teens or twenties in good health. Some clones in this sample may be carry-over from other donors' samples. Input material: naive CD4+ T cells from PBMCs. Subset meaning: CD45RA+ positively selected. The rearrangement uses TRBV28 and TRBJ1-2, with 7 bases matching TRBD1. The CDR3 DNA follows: TGTGCCAGCAGCCTACAGGGACAGGGCTACACCTTC. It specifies CASSLQGQGYTF.